The T cell receptor (beta chain) under discussion was sequenced for a study of cytomegalovirus exposure and HLA in healthy donors. General observations from the study: The later analysis indicated that the majority of CMV-associated TCR beta chains appeared HLA-restricted. In a later analysis, a missense DCLRE1C variant was linked to TCR beta V- and J-gene trimming. Earlier analysis looked at TCR beta V segments, and most were productive about 90% or about 30% of the time.

The PCR ran on 60 Vbeta and 13 Jbeta primers. Clones were read by immunoSEQ multiplex PCR, and TCRdb kept only the in-frame ones, dropping some. The sample shows some 140,000 clones, approximately 62% of them seen only once. The ends lost 6 bases at V and 4 bases at J; junction bases unmatched: 4. The CDR3 length is 15 residues. CDR1 LNHNV and CDR2 YYDKDF come from the germline V gene (reference sequence). A remark on this clone: What it recognizes is unknown.

J is TRBJ2-3 and V is TRBV15, with TRBD2 matching 13 bases. This TCR was sampled from a human donor in good health. The sample consisted of PBMCs. The CDR3 is CATRLGLAGADTQYF. CDR3 bases: TGTGCCACCAGGCTTGGACTAGCGGGAGCAGATACGCAGTATTTT. The variable domain in full, completed from reference TRBV15 and TRBJ2-3, reads DAMVIQNPRYQVTQFGKPVTLSCSQTLNHNVMYWYQQKSSQAPKLLFHYYDKDFNNEADTPDNFQSRRPNTSFCFLDIRSPGLGDTAMYLCATRLGLAGADTQYFGPGTRLTVL.